This T cell receptor (beta chain) was obtained from a study of cytomegalovirus exposure and HLA in healthy donors. Researchers ran the PCR with 60 Vbeta and 13 Jbeta primers. The repertoire was sequenced with immunoSEQ multiplex PCR; TCRdb's copy has only in-frame clones and lacks some. The table records 150,000 to 200,000 clones, roughly 73% of them present only once. Germline V gene sequence: CDR1 MNHNY, CDR2 SVGAGI (reference sequence). CDR3 length: 12 amino acids. With 2 bases removed from V and 1 base from J, the gap between germline ends came to 3 bases. Findings and caveats of the study: Cytomegalovirus-associated status was assigned to 164 TCR beta chains. Indistinguishable V segments, including TRBV6-2 and TRBV6-3, were excluded.

This clone has at least ten counts. Antigen: not known. Specimen: PBMCs. This TCR derives from a woman aged 40 to 50 in good health and CMV-seropositive. V gene TRBV6-6 combines with J gene TRBJ2-7; D is unresolved. DNA for the CDR3: TGTGCCAGCAGTTACCCATCCTACGAGCAGTACTTC. Amino acids: CASSYPSYEQYF.